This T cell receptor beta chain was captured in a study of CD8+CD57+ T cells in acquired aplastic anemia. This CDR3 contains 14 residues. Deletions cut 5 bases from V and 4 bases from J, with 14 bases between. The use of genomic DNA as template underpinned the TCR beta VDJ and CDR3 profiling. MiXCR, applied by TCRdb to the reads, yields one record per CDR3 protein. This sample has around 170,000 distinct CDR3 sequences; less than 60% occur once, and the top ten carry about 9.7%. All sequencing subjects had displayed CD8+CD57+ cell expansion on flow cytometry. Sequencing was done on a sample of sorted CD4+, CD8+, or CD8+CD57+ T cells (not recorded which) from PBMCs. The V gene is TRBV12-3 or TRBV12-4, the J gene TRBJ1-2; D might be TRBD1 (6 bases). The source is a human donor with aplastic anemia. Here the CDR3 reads CASSVPGEAYGYTF. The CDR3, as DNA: TGTGCCAGCAGTGTCCCAGGGGAGGCCTATGGCTACACCTTC.